This T cell receptor beta chain was captured in a study of CD8 T cells in ankylosing spondylitis. As concerns this clonotype: Its antigen is still unknown.

Quantitative barcoded 5'-RACE was used to prepare TCR beta libraries. In TCRdb, the 5' RACE reads were re-called with MiXCR into one record per CDR3 protein. The sample includes 700,000 to 1,000,000 distinct CDR3 sequences, approximately 12% seen only once; the top ten take approximately 0.5%. General study findings and limits: Existing reports had already noted some motif variants in reactive arthritis synovial fluid and blood. In peripheral blood, disease-linked CD8+ clones occurred at relatively low frequencies. Within ankylosing spondylitis blood, a TCR beta motif made up of roughly eight highly homologous variants appeared to be characteristic. Reportedly, disease-linked clones are significantly enriched in ankylosing spondylitis patients' matched synovial fluid.

V was pared by 5 bases and J by 4 bases, with 7 bases of the junction left unmatched. This CDR3 contains 14 residues. Germline V gene data show CDR1 as LGHDT and CDR2 as YNNKEL (reference sequence). The TCR was taken from a male donor with ankylosing spondylitis. The rearrangement links TRBV3-1 to TRBJ1-2; 7 nucleotides line up with TRBD1. Input material: blood, either unsorted or a sorted T cell fraction (not recorded which). CDR3 in DNA: TGTGCCAGCAGCTCCGGGACAGATTCCTATGGCTACACCTTC. It yields the protein CASSSGTDSYGYTF.